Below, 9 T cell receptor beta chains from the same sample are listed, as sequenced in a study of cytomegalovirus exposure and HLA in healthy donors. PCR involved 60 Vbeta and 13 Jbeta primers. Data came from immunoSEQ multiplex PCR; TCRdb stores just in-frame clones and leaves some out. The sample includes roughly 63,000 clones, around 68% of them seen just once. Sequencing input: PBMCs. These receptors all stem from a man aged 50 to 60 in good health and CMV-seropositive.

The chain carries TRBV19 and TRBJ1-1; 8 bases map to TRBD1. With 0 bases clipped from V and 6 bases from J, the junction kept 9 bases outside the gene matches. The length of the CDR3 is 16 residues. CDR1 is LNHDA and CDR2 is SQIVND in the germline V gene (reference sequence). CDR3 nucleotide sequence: TGTGCCAGTAGTATAGACCTGGGACAGGAGCTGGCTGAAGCTTTCTTT. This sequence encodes CASSIDLGQELAEAFF.

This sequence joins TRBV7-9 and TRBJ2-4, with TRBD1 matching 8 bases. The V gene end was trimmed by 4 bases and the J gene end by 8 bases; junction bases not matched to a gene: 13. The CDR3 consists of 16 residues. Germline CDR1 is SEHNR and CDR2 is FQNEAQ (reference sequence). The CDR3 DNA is TGTGCCAGCAGCTCCAGGACAGGGCCGCACCAGGACATTCAGTACTTC. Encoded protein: CASSSRTGPHQDIQYF.

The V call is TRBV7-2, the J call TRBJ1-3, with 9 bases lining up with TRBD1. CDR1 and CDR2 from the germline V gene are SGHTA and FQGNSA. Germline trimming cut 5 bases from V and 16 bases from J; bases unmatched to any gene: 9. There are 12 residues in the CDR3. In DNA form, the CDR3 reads TGTGCCAGCAGCCCCTACCGACAGGGGGGTTATTTT. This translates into CASSPYRQGGYF.

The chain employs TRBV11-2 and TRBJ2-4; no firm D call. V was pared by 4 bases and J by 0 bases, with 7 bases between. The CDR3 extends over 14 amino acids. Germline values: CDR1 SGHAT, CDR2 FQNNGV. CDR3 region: CASSSRLAKNIQYF. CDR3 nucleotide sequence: TGTGCCAGCAGCTCCAGACTAGCCAAAAACATTCAGTACTTC.

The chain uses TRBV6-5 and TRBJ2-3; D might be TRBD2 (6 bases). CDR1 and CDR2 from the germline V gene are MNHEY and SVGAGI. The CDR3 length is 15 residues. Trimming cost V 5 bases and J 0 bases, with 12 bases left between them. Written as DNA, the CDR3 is TGTGCCAGCAGTCCCGGGAGAGCTAGCACAGATACGCAGTATTTT. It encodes CASSPGRASTDTQYF.

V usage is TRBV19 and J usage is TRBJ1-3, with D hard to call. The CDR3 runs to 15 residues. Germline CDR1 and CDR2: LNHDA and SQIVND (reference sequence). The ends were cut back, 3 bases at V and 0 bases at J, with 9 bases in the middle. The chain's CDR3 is CASSISMSSGNTIYF. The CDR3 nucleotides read TGTGCCAGTAGTATTAGTATGTCCTCTGGAAACACCATATATTTT.

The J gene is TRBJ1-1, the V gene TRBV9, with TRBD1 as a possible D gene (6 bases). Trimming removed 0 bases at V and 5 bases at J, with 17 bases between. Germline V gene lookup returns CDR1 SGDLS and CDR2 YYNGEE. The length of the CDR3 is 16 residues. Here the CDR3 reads CASSVDGTPEKTEAFF. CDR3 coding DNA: TGTGCCAGCAGCGTAGATGGGACACCCGAAAAGACTGAAGCTTTCTTT.

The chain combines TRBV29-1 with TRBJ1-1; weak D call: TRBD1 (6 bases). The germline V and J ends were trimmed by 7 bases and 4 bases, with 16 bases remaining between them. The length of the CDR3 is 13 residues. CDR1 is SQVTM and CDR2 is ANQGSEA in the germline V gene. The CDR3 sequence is CSASQGRTTEAFF. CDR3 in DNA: TGCAGCGCGAGTCAGGGGCGGACCACTGAAGCTTTCTTT.

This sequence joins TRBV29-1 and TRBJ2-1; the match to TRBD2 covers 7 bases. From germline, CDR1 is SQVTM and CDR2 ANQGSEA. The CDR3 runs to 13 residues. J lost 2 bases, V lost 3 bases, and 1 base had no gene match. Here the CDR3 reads CSVESGAYNEQFF. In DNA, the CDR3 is TGCAGCGTTGAGAGCGGGGCCTACAATGAGCAGTTCTTC.